Following are 9 T cell receptor beta chains from one sample sequenced in a study of HIV-infected patients and healthy controls. No cell fractionation was done, so the repertoire covers all unsorted peripheral blood T cells. Alpha and beta constant-region primers primed reverse transcription of approximately 460 ng RNA. Each of the alpha and beta chains got its own library through chain-specific third strand synthesis with indices. TCRdb called the 5' RACE reads again in MiXCR, with one record for every CDR3 protein. Here the sample spans some 9,900 distinct CDR3 sequences, around 5.3% being singletons. Sequencing used blood, obtained before antiretroviral therapy. The receptors here all came from an adult with HIV infection.

The table lists this clonotype with many counts. V is TRBV6-5 and J is TRBJ1-5; D may be TRBD1 (6 bases). V lost 4 bases and J 1 base, leaving 8 bases between the germline ends. The length of the CDR3 is 14 residues. The germline V gene encodes CDR1 MNHEY and CDR2 SVGAGI. In DNA, the CDR3 is TGTGCCAGCAGTTCAACAGGGAGCAATCAGCCCCAGCATTTT. It encodes CASSSTGSNQPQHF.

This clonotype was seen repeatedly, ten times or more. This chain uses TRBV12-3 or TRBV12-4 with TRBJ1-5; D uncertain. V lost 3 bases and J 3 bases, leaving 9 bases between the germline ends. The CDR3 is made up of 14 amino acids. The CDR3 DNA sequence: TGTGCCAGCAGTTTGCCGGGTCCCAATCAGCCCCAGCATTTT. This encodes CASSLPGPNQPQHF.

This clonotype was seen many times. This chain connects TRBV24-1 to TRBJ2-1; 7 bases fit TRBD2. The length of the CDR3 is 15 residues. CDR1 and CDR2 (germline): KGHDR, SFDVKD. The trim removed 3 bases at V and 5 bases at J, leaving 6 bases unmatched. CDR3 protein: CATSDRLAFDNEQFF. In DNA form, the CDR3 reads TGTGCCACCAGTGATCGACTAGCTTTCGACAATGAGCAGTTCTTC.

This clonotype occurred many times. This chain links TRBV24-1 with TRBJ2-1, with TRBD2 identical over 7 bases. Germline assignment: CDR1 KGHDR and CDR2 SFDVKD. With V trimmed by 7 bases and J by 2 bases, 4 bases remained unmatched. The CDR3 totals 14 residues. Here the CDR3 reads CATSPTSAYNEQFF. CDR3 DNA sequence: TGTGCCACCAGCCCCACTAGCGCCTACAATGAGCAGTTCTTC.

This clonotype showed up many times. V usage is TRBV29-1 and J usage is TRBJ1-2; D is perhaps TRBD1 (5 bases). The CDR3 is 12 amino acids. Trimming left V 4 bases short and J 4 bases short, with 10 bases between. CDR1 is SQVTM and CDR2 is ANQGSEA in the germline V gene. The CDR3 region has the DNA TGCAGCGTTGGAGAGGGGATCTATGGCTACACCTTC. Translation: CSVGEGIYGYTF.

This clonotype has ten or more counts. The CDR3 DNA is TGTGCCAGTAGTATAGGAGCCAGCTACGAGCAGTACTTC. Its protein product is CASSIGASYEQYF. This rearrangement joins TRBV19 to TRBJ2-7; D not certain. Germline CDR1 is LNHDA and CDR2 is SQIVND (reference sequence). Between the trimmed V and J ends, which lost 1 base and 3 bases, there was a span of 7 bases. The CDR3 is made up of 13 amino acids.

By share, this clonotype ranks as medium-sized. The chain couples TRBV28 to TRBJ2-5; 11 positions match TRBD2. This CDR3 is 17 amino acids long. The V segment lost 4 bases and the J segment 2 bases; nucleotides outside the gene matches: 9. Germline CDR1 and CDR2: MDHEN and SYDVKM. The chain's CDR3 is CASSSALAGVSQETQYF. The CDR3 DNA is TGTGCCAGCAGTTCCGCACTAGCGGGGGTCTCTCAAGAGACCCAGTACTTC.

This clonotype was detected only a few times. This chain links TRBV29-1 with TRBJ2-5; the D gene is possibly TRBD1 (5 bases). Germline V CDR1 and CDR2: SQVTM, ANQGSEA. This CDR3 comprises 11 residues. The ends were cut back, 6 bases at V and 5 bases at J, with 10 bases in the middle. This CDR3 is CSVEQAETQYF. In DNA, the CDR3 is TGCAGCGTCGAACAGGCGGAGACCCAGTACTTC.

This clonotype was counted at least ten times. The genes are TRBV2 and TRBJ2-5, with D unresolved. The V and J ends lost 7 bases and 5 bases respectively, with 17 bases between them. Germline V CDR1 and CDR2: SNHLY, FYNNEI. The CDR3 extends over 14 amino acids. CDR3 coding DNA: TGTGCCAGCACCCCCCCAGGAGCGATTGAGACCCAGTACTTC. Amino acids: CASTPPGAIETQYF.